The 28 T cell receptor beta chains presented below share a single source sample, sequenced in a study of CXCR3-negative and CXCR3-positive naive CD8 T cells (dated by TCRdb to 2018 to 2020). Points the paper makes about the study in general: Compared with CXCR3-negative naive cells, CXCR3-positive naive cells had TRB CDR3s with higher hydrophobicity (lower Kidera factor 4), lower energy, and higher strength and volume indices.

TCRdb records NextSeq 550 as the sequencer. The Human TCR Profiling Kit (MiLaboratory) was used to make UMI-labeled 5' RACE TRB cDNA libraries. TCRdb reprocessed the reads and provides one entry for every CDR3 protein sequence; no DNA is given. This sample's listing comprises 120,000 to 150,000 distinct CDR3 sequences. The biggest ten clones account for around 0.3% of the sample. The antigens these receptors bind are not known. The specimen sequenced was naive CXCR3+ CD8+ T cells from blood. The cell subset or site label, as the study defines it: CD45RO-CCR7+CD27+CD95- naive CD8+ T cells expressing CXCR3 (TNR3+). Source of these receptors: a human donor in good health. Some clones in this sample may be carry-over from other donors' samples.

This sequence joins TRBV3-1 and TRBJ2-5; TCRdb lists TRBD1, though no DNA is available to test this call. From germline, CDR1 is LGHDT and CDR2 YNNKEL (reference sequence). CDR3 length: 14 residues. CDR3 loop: CASSQDQGQETQYF.

CDR3 region: CASSQEIPSRGLAGGPYNEQFF. The chain joins TRBV14 to TRBJ2-1; TCRdb picks TRBD2, but there is no DNA to check that call. This CDR3 is built from 22 residues. The germline CDR1 and CDR2 sequences are SGHDN and FVKESK.

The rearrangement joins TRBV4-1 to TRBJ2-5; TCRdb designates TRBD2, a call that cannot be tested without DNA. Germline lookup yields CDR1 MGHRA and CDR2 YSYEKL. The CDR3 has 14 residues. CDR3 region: CASSQSGSGETQYF.

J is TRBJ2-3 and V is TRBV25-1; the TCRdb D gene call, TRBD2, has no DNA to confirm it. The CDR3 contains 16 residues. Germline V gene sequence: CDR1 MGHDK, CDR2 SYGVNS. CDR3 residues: CASSDVAGLAWDTQYF.

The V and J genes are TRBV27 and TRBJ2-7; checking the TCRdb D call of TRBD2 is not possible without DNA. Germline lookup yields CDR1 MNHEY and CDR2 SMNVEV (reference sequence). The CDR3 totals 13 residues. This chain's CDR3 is CASSPSGVYEQYF.

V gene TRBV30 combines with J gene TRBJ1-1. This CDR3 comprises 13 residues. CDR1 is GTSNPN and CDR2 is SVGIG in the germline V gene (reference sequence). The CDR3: CAWSRERNTEAFF.

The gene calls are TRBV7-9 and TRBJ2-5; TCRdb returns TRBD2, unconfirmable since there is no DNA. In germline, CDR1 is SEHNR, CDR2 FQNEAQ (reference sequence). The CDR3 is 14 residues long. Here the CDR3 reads CASSDGLFKETQYF.

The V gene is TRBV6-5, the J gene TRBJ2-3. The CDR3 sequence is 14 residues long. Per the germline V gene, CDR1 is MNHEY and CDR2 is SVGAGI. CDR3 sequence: CASSYSRSTDTQYF.

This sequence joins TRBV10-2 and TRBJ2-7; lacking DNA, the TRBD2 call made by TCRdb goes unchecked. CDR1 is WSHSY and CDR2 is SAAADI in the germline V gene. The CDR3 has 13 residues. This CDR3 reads CASSGGGVDEQYF.

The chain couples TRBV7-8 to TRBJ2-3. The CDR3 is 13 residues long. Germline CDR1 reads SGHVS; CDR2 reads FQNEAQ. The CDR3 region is CASSLAATDTQYF.

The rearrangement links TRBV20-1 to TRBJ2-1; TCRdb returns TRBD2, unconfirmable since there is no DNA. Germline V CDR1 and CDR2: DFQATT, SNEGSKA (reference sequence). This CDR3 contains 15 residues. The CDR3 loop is CSAPGLAGRMDEQFF.

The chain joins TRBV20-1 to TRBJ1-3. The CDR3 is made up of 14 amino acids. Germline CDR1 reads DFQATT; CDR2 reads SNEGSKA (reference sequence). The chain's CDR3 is CSARSLTPGNTIYF.

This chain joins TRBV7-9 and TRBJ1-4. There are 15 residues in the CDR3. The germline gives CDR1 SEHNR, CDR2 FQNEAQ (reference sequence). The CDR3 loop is CASSSTETTNEKLFF.

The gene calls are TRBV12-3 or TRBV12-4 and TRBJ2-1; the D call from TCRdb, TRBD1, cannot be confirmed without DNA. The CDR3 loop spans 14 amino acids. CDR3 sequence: CASSLQGMYNEQFF.

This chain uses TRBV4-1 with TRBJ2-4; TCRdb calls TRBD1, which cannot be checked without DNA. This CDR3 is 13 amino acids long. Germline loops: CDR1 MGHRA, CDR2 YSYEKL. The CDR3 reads CASSQPTGNIQYF.

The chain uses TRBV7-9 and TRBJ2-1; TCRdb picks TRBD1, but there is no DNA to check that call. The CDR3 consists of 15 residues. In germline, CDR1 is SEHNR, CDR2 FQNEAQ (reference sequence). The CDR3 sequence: CASSPRQGKHNEQFF.

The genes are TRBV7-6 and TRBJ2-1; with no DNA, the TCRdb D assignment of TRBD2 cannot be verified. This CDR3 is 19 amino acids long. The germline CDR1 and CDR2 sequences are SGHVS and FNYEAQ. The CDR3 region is CASSLAPPGELAGMGEQFF.

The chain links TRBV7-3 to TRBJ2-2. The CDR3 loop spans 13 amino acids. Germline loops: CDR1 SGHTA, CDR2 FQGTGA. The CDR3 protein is CASSLIRTGELFF.

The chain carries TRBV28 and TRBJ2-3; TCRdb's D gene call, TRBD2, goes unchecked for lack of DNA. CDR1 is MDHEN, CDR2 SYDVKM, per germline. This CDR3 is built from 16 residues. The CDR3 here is CASRPGLALGPDTQYF.

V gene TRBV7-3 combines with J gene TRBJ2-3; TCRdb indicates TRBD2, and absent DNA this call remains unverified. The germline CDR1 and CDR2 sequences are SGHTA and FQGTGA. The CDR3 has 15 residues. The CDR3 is CASSWAGGTTDTQYF.

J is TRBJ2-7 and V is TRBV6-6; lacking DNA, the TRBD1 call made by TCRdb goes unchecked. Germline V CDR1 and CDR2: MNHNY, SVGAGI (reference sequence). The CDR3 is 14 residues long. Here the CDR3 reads CASSYDRESYEQYF.

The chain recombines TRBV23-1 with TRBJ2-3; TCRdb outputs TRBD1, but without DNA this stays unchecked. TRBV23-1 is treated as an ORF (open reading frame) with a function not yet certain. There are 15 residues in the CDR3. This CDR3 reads CASRLGQGATDTQYF.

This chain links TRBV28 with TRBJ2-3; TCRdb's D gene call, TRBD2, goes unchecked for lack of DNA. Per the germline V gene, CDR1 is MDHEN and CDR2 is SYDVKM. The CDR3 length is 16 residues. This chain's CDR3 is CASSTLAGGPSDTQYF.

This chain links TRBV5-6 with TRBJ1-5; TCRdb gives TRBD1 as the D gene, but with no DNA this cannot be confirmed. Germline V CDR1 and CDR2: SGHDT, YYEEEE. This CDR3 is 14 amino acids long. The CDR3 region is CASSSSTAVQPQHF.

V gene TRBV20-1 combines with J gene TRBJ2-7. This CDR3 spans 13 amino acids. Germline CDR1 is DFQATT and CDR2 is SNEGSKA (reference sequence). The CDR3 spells CSAREPIAYEQYF.

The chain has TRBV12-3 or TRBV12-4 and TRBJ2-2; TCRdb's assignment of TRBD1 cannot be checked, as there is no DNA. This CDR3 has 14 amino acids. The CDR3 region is CASSTDRDTGELFF.

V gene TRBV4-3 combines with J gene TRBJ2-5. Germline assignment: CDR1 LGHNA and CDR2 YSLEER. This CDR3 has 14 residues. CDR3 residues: CASSQLPSRETQYF.

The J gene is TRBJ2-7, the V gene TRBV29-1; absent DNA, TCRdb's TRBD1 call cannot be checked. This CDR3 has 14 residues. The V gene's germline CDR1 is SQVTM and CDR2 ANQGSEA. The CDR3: CSVEVRGSQYEQYF.